Below, one T cell receptor (beta chain) is given with its context. Its antigen is still unknown. The template used for profiling TCR beta VDJ and CDR3 was genomic DNA. TCRdb re-called the reads through MiXCR, storing one row per CDR3 protein. The table shows tens of thousands of distinct CDR3 sequences, with about two thirds occurring only once. Germline assignment: CDR1 LNHDA and CDR2 SQIVND (reference sequence). The length of the CDR3 is 16 residues. V was trimmed by 3 bases and J by 2 bases, leaving 15 bases between them. This sample was taken from a study of CD8+CD57+ T cells in acquired aplastic anemia. Overall study: Sorted cells (CD4+ and CD8+) yielded DNA amounts that averaged approximately 3 ug. Healthy CD8+ samples averaged roughly 12 million reads.

Study-wide results and limits: In common between the patients and the controls were around 30 CD8+ CDR3 sequences.

Sequencing was carried out using sorted CD4+, CD8+, or CD8+CD57+ T cells (not recorded which) from PBMCs. The chain has TRBV19 and TRBJ2-3; D not resolved. The TCR originated in a human donor in good health, serving as a control. CDR3 sequence reads: CASSIPQAFHTDTQYF. The CDR3, as DNA: TGTGCCAGTAGTATTCCCCAGGCCTTCCACACAGATACGCAGTATTTT.